The clone carrying this TCR beta chain was detected a few times. This entry is derived from a study of regulatory T cells in long-lasting Graves disease. Documented time point: newly diagnosed GD, antithyroid drugs for less than 3 months. Making the TCR library involved RNA that had been extracted from PBMCs. V was shortened by 2 bases and J by 0 bases, with 7 bases between the two germline ends. This CDR3 spans 15 amino acids. Germline assignment: CDR1 SEHNR and CDR2 FQNEAQ (reference sequence). Researchers made TCR beta libraries by using iRepertoire HTBI primers and running Arm-PCR on CDR3 regions. From the multiplex PCR reads, TCRdb called clonotypes with MiXCR, one entry per CDR3 protein. The data hold around 250,000 distinct CDR3 sequences, with around 20% observed a single time.

Sample: peripheral blood mononuclear cells (PBMCs), taken at new diagnosis, from a patient treated with antithyroid drugs. The chain has TRBV7-9 and TRBJ1-4; D is uncertain. The clonotype comes from a female donor with Graves disease. Here the CDR3 reads CASSLTSSTNEKLFF. The CDR3, as DNA: TGTGCCAGCAGCTTAACTTCATCAACTAATGAAAAACTGTTTTTT.